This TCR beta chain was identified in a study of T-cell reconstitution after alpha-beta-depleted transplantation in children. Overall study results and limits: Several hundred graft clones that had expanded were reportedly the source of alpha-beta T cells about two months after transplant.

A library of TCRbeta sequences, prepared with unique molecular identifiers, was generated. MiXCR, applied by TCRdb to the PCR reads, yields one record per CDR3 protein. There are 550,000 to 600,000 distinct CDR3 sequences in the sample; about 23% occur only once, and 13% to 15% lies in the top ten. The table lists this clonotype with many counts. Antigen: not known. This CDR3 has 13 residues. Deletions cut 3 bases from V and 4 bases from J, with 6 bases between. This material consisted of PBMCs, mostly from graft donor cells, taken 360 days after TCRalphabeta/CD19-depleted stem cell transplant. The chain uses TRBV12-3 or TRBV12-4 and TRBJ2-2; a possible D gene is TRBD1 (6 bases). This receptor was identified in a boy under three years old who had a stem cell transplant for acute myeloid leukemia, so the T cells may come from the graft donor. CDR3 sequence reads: CASSLGATGELFF. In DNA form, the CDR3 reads TGTGCCAGCAGTTTGGGGGCCACCGGGGAGCTGTTTTTT.